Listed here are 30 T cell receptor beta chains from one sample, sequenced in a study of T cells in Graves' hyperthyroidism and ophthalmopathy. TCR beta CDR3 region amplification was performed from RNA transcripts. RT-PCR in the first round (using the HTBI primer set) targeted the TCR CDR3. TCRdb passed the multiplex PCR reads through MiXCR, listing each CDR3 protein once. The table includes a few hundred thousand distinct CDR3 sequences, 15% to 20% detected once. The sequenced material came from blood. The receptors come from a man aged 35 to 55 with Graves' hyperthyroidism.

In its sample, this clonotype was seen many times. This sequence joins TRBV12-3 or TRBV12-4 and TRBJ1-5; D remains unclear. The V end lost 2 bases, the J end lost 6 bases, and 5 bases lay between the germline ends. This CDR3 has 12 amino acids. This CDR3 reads CASSLRGQPQHF. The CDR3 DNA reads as TGTGCCAGCAGTTTACGGGGTCAGCCCCAGCATTTT.

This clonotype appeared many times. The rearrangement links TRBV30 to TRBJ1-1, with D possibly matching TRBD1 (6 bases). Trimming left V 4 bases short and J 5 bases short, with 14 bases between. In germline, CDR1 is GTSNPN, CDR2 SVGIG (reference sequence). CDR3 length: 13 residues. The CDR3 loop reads CAWTRGAWTEAFF. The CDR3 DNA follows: TGTGCCTGGACTCGGGGGGCGTGGACTGAAGCTTTCTTT.

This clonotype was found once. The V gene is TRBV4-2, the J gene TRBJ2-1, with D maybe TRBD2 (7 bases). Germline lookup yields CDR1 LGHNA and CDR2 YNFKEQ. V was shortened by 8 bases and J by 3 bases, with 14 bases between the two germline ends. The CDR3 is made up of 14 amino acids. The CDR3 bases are TGTGCCAGCGGTCGGGGGGCGGTCTACAATGAGCAGTTCTTC. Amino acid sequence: CASGRGAVYNEQFF.

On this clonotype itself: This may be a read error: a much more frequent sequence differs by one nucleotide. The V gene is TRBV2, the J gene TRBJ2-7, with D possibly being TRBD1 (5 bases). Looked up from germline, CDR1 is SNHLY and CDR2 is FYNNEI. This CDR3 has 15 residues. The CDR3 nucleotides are TGTGCCAGCAGTGCCCGACAGAATTTTTCCTACGAGCAGCACTTC. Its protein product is CASSARQNFSYEQHF. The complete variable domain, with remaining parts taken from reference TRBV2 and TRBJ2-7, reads EPEVTQTPSHQVTQMGQEVILRCVPISNHLYFYWYRQILGQKVEFLVSFYNNEISEKSEIFDDQFSVERPDGSNFTLKIRSTKLEDSAMYFCASSARQNFSYEQHFGPGTRLTVT.

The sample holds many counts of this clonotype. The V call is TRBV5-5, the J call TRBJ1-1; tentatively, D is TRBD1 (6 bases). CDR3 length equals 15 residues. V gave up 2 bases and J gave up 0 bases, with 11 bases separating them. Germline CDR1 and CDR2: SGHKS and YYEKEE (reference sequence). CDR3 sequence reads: CASSLYRDLNTEAFF. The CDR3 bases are TGTGCCAGCAGCTTATACAGGGACTTGAACACTGAAGCTTTCTTT.

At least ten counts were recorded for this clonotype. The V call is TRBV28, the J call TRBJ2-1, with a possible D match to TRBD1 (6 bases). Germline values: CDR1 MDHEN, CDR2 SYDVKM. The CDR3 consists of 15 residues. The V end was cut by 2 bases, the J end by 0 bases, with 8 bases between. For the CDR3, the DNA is TGTGCCAGCAGTTTAGGACAGAGCTCCTACAATGAGCAGTTCTTC. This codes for CASSLGQSSYNEQFF.

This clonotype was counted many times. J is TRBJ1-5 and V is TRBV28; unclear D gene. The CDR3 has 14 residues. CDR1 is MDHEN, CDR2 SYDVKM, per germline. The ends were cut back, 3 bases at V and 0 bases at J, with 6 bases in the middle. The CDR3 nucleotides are TGTGCCAGCAGTTTTCAGTATAGCAATCAGCCCCAGCATTTT. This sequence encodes CASSFQYSNQPQHF.

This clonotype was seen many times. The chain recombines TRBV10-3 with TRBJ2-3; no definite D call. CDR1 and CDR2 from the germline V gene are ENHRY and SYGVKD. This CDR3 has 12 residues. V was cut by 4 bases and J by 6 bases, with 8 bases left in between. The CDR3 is CAISAAVDTQYF. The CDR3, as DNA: TGTGCCATCAGTGCGGCAGTGGATACGCAGTATTTT.

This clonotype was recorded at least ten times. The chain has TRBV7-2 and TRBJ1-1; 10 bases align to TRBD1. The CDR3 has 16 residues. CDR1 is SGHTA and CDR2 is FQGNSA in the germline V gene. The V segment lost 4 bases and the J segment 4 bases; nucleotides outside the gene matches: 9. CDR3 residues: CASSSPGTGVSTEAFF. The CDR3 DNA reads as TGTGCCAGCAGCTCACCCGGGACAGGGGTCTCCACTGAAGCTTTCTTT.

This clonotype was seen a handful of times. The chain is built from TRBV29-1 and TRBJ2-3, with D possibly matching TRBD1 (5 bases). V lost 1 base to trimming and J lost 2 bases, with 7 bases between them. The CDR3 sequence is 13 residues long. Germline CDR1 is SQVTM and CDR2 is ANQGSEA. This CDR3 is CSVEGTNTDTQYF. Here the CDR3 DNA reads TGCAGCGTTGAAGGGACAAACACAGATACGCAGTATTTT.

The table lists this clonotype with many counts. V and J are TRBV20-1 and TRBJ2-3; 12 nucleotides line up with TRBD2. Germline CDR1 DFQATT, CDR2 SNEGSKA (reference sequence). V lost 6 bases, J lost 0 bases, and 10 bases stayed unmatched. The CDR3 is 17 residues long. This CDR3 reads CSATTSGGLTSTDTQYF. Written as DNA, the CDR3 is TGCAGTGCAACTACTAGCGGGGGGTTAACTAGCACAGATACGCAGTATTTT.

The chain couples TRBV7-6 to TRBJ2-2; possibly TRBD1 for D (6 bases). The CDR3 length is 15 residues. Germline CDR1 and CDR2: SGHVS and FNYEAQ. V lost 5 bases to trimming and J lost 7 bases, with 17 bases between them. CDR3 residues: CASSLPLQGLGELFF. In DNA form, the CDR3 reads TGTGCCAGCAGCCTCCCGTTACAGGGCCTCGGGGAGCTGTTTTTT.

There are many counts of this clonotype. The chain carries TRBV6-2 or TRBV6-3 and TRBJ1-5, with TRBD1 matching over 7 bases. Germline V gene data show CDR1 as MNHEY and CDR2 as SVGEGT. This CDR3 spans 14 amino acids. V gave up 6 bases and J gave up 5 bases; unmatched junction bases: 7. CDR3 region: CASRKDRVDQPQHF. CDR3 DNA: TGTGCCAGCAGGAAAGACAGGGTCGATCAGCCCCAGCATTTT.

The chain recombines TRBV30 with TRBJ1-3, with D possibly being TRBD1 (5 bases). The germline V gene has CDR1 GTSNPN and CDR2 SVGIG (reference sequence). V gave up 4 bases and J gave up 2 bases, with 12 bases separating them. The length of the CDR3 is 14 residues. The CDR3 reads CAWNRGVPGNTIYF. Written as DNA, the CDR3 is TGTGCCTGGAATCGGGGGGTCCCTGGAAACACCATATATTTT.

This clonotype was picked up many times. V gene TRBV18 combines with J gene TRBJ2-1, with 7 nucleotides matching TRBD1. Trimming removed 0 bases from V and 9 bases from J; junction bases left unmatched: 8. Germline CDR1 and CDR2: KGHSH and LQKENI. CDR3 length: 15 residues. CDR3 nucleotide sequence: TGTGCCAGCTCACCACCAACAGGGGCGATAGGTGAGCAGTTCTTC. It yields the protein CASSPPTGAIGEQFF.

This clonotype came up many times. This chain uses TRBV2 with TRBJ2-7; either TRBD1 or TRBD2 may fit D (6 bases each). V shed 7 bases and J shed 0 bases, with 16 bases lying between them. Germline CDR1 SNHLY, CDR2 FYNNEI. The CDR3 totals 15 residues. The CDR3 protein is CASTRTSGASYEQYF. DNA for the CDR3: TGTGCCAGCACCAGAACGTCGGGGGCCTCCTACGAGCAGTACTTC.

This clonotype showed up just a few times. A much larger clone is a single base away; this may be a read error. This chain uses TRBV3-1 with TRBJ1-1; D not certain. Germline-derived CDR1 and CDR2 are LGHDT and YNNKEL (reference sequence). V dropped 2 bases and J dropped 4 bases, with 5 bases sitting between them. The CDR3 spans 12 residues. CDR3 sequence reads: CASSQRGTEAFF. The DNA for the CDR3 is TGTGCCAGCAGCCAACGGGGCACTGAAGCTTTCTTT.

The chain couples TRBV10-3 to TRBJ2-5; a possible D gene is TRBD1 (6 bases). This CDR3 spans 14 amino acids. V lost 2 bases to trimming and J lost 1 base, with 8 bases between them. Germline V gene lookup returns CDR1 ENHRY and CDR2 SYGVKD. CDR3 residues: CAISEGQIQETQYF. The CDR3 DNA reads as TGTGCCATCAGTGAGGGACAGATCCAAGAGACCCAGTACTTC.

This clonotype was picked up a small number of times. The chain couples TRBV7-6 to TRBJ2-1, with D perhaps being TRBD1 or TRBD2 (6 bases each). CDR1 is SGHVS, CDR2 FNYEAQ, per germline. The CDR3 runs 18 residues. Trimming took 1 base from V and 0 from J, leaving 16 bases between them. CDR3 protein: CASSLVVGGLSSYNEQFF. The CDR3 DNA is TGTGCCAGCAGCTTAGTAGTGGGGGGCCTCAGCTCCTACAATGAGCAGTTCTTC.

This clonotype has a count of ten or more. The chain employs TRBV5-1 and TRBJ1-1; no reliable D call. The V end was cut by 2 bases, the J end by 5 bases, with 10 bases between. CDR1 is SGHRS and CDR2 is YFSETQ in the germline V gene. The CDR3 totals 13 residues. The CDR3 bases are TGCGCCAGCAGCTTACTGCAGAGGACTGAAGCTTTCTTT. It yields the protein CASSLLQRTEAFF.

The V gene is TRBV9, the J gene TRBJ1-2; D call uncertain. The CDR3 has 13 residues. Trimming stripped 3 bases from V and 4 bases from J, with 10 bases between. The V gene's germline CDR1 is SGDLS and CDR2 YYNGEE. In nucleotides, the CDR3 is TGTGCCAGCAGCGGAGAGGCGAGCTATGGCTACACCTTC. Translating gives CASSGEASYGYTF.

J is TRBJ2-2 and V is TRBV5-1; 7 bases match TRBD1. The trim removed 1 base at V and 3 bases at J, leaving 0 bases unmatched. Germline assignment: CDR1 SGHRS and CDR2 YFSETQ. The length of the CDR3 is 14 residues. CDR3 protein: CASSLTGDTGELFF. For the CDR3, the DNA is TGCGCCAGCAGCTTGACAGGGGACACCGGGGAGCTGTTTTTT. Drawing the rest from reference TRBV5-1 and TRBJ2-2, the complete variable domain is KAGVTQTPRYLIKTRGQQVTLSCSPISGHRSVSWYQQTPGQGLQFLFEYFSETQRNKGNFPGRFSGRQFSNSRSEMNVSTLELGDSALYLCASSLTGDTGELFFGEGSRLTVL.

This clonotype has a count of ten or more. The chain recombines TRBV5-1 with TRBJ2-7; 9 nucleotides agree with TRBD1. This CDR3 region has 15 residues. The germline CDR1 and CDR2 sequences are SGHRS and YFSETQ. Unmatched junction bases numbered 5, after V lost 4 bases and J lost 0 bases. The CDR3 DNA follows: TGCGCCAGCAGCAGGGGACAGGGTCGCTCCTACGAGCAGTACTTC. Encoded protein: CASSRGQGRSYEQYF.

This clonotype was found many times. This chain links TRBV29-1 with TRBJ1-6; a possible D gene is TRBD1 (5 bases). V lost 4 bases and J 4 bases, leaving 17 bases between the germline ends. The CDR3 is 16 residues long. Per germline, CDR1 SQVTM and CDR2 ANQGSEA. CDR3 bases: TGCAGCGTTGCCCCGGGGGACTTACTTTATAATTCACCCCTCCACTTT. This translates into CSVAPGDLLYNSPLHF.

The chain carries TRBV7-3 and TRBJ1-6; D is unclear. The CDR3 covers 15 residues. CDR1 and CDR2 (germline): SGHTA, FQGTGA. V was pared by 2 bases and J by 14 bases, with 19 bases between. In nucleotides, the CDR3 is TGTGCCAGCAGCTTATCCCGAAGCCCCGACTCGGCCCTCCACTTT. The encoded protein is CASSLSRSPDSALHF.

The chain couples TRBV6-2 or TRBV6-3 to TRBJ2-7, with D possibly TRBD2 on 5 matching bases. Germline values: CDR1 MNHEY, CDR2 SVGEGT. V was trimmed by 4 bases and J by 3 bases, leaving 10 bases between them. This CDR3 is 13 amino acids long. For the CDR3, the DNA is TGTGCCAGCAGTTTCCGGACTGGCTACGAGCAGTACTTC. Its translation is CASSFRTGYEQYF.

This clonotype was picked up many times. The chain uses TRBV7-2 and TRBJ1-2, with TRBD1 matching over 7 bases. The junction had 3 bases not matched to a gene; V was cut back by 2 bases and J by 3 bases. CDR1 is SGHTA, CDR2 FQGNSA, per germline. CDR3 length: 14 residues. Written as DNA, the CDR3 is TGTGCCAGCAGCTTAATAGGGGGCGACTATGGCTACACCTTC. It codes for CASSLIGGDYGYTF.

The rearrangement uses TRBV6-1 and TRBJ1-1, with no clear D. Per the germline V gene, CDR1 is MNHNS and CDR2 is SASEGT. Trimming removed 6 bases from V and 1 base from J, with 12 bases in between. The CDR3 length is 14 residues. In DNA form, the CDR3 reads TGTGCCAGCAGACGTGCAGAGGGGAACACTGAAGCTTTCTTT. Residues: CASRRAEGNTEAFF.

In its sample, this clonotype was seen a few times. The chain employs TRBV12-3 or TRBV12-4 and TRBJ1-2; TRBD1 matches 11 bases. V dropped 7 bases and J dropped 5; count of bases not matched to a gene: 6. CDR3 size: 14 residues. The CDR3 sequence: CASTVGQGAYGYTF. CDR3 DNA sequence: TGTGCCAGCACGGTAGGACAGGGGGCATATGGCTACACCTTC.

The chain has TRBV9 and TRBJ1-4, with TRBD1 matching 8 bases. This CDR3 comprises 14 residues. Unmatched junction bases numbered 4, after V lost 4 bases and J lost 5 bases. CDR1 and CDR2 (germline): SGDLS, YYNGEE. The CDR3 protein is CASSRTGLNEKLFF. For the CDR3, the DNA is TGTGCCAGCAGCCGGACAGGGCTAAATGAAAAACTGTTTTTT.